These T cell receptor beta chains were read from a single sample in a study of siplizumab effects on memory and regulatory T cells. TCRdb's table, derived via immunoSEQ multiplex PCR, lists solely in-frame clones and lacks some. Here the sample spans 55,000 to 80,000 clones, roughly 85% being singletons. Material for sequencing was memory CD4+ T cells sorted from blood. The receptor source for this set is a human donor in good health. Each CDR3 is given with its conserved first and last residue.

v_gene	j_gene	CDR3aa
TRBV7-2	TRBJ2-3	CASSLRGTSTDTQYF
TRBV9	TRBJ1-1	CASSVDPGGTEAFF
TRBV6-6	TRBJ2-2	CATGTANTGELFF
TRBV9	TRBJ1-3	CASRRGDSVSGNTIYF
TRBV6-5	TRBJ2-7	CASSYSRTGDSYEQYF
TRBV28	TRBJ1-2	CASSLTGQGAGYGYTF
TRBV19	TRBJ1-5	CASTSQGGNQPQHF
TRBV6-6	TRBJ2-3	CASSPDRGFWDTQYF
TRBV7-9	TRBJ2-3	CASSSQGRGPNQDTQYF
TRBV19	TRBJ1-1	CASKGGKEAFF
TRBV23-1	TRBJ2-5	CASSPPSGDPPKETQYF
TRBV7-2	TRBJ1-3	CASSQGRIGSGNTIYF
TRBV4-1	TRBJ1-4	CASSRGGFVTTNEKLFF
TRBV2	TRBJ2-3	CASFRPGGVADTQYF
TRBV2	TRBJ1-2	CASSKGQGADGYTF
TRBV9	TRBJ2-3	CASSPGTGGTQYF
TRBV6-5	TRBJ2-5	CASSYLVRQGTQYF
TRBV5-1	TRBJ1-1	CASSFLGRGTEAFF
TRBV9	TRBJ2-7	CASSVAGTGAGEQYF
TRBV7-2	TRBJ2-1	CASSPGSSVYNEQFF
TRBV6-6	TRBJ1-2	CASSYWSDKGYTF
TRBV5-1	TRBJ2-7	CASSATPLPPEGGEQYF
TRBV5-1	TRBJ2-7	CASSLGFGQGSYEQYF
TRBV20-1	TRBJ2-1	CSAEGYNEQFF
TRBV9	TRBJ1-2	CASSRENYGYTF
TRBV5-1	TRBJ2-5	CASSLGWLAGGQETQYF
TRBV19	TRBJ1-2	CASSEGANYGYTF
TRBV27	TRBJ2-1	CASSLSRAIYNEQFF
TRBV6-6	TRBJ1-6	CASSYTMDATRNF
TRBV5-4	TRBJ1-3	CASSLGTPGNTIYF
TRBV14	TRBJ1-1	CASSLIRGSTEAFF
TRBV28	TRBJ1-2	CASSFEGYGYTF
TRBV29-1	TRBJ2-5	CSVVDRGGETQYF
TRBV19	TRBJ1-2	CASSPRPDLIYGYTF
TRBV9	TRBJ1-6	CASSSSGTQNSPLHF
TRBV28	TRBJ2-6	CASSPPIWTGGSGANVLTF
TRBV5-1	TRBJ1-2	CASKLGEESRVPGYTF
TRBV14	TRBJ1-2	CASSQGIYGYTF
TRBV7-2	TRBJ2-2	CASSPRTRWNGELFF
TRBV5-1	TRBJ2-3	CASSLGLAGGPDTQYF
TRBV7-9	TRBJ2-5	CASRKRGPQETQYF
TRBV9	TRBJ2-3	CASSVDASDADTQYF
TRBV29-1	TRBJ2-7	CSVVGQNYEQYF
TRBV5-4	TRBJ2-5	CASSLGTLKETQYF
TRBV7-9	TRBJ1-6	CASSLRDSYSPLHF
TRBV28	TRBJ1-4	CASSSTWGQGEKLFF
TRBV18	TRBJ1-1	CASSLARKTEPMNTEAFF
TRBV5-4	TRBJ2-2	CASRNDLTGTLTGELFF
TRBV13	TRBJ1-2	CASSDTLQGGYGYTF
TRBV11-3	TRBJ1-1	CASSLGLGNTEAFF
TRBV27	TRBJ1-4	CASSFYGTNEKLFF
TRBV5-4	TRBJ1-1	CASSPPKTGMNTEAFF
TRBV6-5	TRBJ2-7	CASSRTAVSYEQYF
TRBV29-1	TRBJ2-5	CSVSGQGQETQYF
TRBV9	TRBJ1-2	CASSADGPYGYTF
TRBV7-3	TRBJ1-4	CASSPVRGEKLFF
TRBV19	TRBJ2-5	CASRPGGGAQYF